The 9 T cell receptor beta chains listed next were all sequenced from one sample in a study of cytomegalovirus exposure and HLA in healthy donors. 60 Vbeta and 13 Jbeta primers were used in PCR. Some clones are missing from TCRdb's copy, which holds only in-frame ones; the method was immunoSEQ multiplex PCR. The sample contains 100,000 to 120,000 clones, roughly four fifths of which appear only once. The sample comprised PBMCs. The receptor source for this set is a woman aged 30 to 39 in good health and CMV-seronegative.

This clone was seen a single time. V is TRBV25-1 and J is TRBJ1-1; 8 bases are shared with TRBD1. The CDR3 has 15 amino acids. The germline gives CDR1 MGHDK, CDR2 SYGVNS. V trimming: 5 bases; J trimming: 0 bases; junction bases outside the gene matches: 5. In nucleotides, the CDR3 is TGTGCCAGCAGTCCTATGGGACAGGTGAACACTGAAGCTTTCTTT. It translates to CASSPMGQVNTEAFF.

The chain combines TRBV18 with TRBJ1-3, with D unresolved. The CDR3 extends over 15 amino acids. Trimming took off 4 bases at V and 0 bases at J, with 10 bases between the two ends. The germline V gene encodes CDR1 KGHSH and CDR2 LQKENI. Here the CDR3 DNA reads TGTGCCAGCTCACTCAAGGAGTTCTCTGGAAACACCATATATTTT. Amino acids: CASSLKEFSGNTIYF.

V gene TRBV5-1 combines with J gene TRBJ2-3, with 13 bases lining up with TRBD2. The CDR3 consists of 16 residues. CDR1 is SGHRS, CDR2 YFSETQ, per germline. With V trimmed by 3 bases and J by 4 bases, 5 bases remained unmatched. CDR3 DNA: TGCGCCAGCAGCTGGACTAGCGGGAGTTCCGCAGATACGCAGTATTTT. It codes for CASSWTSGSSADTQYF.

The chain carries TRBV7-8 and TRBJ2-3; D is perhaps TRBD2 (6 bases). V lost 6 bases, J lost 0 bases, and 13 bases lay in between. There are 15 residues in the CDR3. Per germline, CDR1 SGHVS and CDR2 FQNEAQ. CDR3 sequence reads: CASSPLAASTDTQYF. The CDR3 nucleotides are TGTGCCAGCAGTCCACTAGCTGCTAGCACAGATACGCAGTATTTT.

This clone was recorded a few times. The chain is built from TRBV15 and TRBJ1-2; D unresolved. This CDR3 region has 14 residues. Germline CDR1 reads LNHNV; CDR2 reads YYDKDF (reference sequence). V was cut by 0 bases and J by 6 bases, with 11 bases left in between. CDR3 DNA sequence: TGTGCCACCAGCAGAGATTCGTTAGCGAATGGCTACACCTTC. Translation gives CATSRDSLANGYTF.

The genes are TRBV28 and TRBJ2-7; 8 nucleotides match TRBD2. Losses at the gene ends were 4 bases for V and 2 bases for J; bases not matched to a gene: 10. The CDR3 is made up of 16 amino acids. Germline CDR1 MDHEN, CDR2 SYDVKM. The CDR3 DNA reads TGTGCCAGCAGTTCCCCGGGGGGGGACATCACCTACGAGCAGTACTTC. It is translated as CASSSPGGDITYEQYF.

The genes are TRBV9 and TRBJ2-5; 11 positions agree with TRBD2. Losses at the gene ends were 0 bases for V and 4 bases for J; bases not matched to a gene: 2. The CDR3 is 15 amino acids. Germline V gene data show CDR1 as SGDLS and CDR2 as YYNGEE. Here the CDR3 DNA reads TGTGCCAGCAGCGTAGCAACTAGCGGGAGAGAGACCCAGTACTTC. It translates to CASSVATSGRETQYF.

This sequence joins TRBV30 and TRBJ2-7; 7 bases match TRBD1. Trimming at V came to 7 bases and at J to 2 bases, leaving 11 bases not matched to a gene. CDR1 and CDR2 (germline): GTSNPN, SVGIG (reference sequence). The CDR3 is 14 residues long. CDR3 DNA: TGTGCCTCCCTTGGGCCAGGGGGTGCCTACGAGCAGTACTTC. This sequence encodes CASLGPGGAYEQYF.

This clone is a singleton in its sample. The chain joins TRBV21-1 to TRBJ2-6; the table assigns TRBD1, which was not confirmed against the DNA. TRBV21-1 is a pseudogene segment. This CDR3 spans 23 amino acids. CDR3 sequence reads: CASSKDPGTQGTSYSSGANVLTF. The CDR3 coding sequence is TGTGCCAGCAGCAAAGACCCTGGGACACAGGGGACCTCTTACAGCTCTGGGGCCAACGTCCTGACTTTC.